This TCR beta chain was identified in a study of cytomegalovirus exposure and HLA in healthy donors. Overall study context: Samples from HLA-typed donors yielded about 85 million unique TCRs in an early data release. Study-level results: Presence/absence analyses assumed roughly uniform sequencing depth across donors, which may not hold.

The PCR was carried out with 60 Vbeta primers and 13 Jbeta primers. Methods used by the authors: Later, 65 million to 85 million unique TCR beta chains were counted in an analysis, and approximately 10 million of them were shared. Assay: immunoSEQ multiplex PCR; the TCRdb copy retains only in-frame clones and omits some. That table furnishes V, J and clone size, whereas the DNA furnished D and trimming. This repertoire shows about 180,000 clones, 70% to 80% found once; its top ten account for about 1.5%. CDR3 length: 15 residues. Looked up from germline, CDR1 is MGHRA and CDR2 is YSYEKL. The ends were cut back, 0 bases at V and 1 base at J, with 7 bases in the middle. Donors were nominally healthy when sampled, though unrecorded immune exposures were likely. On this clone: Its target is unknown.

V is TRBV4-1 and J is TRBJ1-3; D may be TRBD1 (5 bases). Sequenced sample: PBMCs. The TCR comes from a young man in good health and CMV-seronegative. CDR3 sequence: CASSQDPGSGNTIYF. DNA for the CDR3: TGCGCCAGCAGCCAAGATCCAGGGTCTGGAAACACCATATATTTT.